This record covers a single T cell receptor (beta chain). The data were taken from a study of blood T cell repertoires in COVID-19. The repertoire was sequenced with immunoSEQ multiplex PCR; TCRdb's copy has only in-frame clones and lacks some. Seen here are some 190,000 clones, under 90% observed once, and the top ten hold around 21%. CDR3 length: 18 residues. V shed 0 bases and J shed 0 bases, with 16 bases lying between them. Germline V CDR1 and CDR2: SGHAT, FQDESV (reference sequence). The chain couples TRBV11-1 to TRBJ2-3, with D unresolved. This clonotype was obtained from a human donor in a cohort sampled during active COVID-19. Sequenced: peripheral blood. CDR3 bases: TGTGCCAGCAGCTTAGCCCAGGCAAGCCGAACTAGCACAGATACGCAGTATTTT. Protein sequence: CASSLAQASRTSTDTQYF.